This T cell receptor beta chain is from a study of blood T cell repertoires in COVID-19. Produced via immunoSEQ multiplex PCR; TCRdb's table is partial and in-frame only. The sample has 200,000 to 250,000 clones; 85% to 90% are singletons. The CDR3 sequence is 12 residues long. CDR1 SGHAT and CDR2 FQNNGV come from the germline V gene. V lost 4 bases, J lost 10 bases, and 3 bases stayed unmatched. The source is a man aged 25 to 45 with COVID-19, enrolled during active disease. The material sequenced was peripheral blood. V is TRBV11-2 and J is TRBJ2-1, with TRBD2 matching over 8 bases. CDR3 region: CASSSLAGEQFF. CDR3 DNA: TGTGCCAGCAGCTCCTTAGCGGGGGAGCAGTTCTTC. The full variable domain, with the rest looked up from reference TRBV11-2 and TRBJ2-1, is EAGVAQSPRYKIIEKRQSVAFWCNPISGHATLYWYQQILGQGPKLLIQFQNNGVVDDSQLPKDRFSAERLKGVDSTLKIQPAKLEDSAVYLCASSSLAGEQFFGPGTRLTVL.